The entry that follows covers one T cell receptor (beta chain) sequence. The sample is drawn from a study of T cell changes during pregnancy in multiple sclerosis. TCRdb's table, derived via immunoSEQ multiplex PCR, lists solely in-frame clones and lacks some. Here the sample spans approximately 58,000 clones, over 80% being singletons. The ends were cut back, 3 bases at V and 5 bases at J, with 11 bases in the middle. CDR1 and CDR2 (germline): KGHSH, LQKENI. CDR3 length equals 15 residues. The J gene is TRBJ1-6, the V gene TRBV18, with TRBD1 as a possible D gene (6 bases). The source material was CD4+ T cells from peripheral blood mononuclear cells, sampled after pregnancy. The origin of this receptor is a female donor in good health, enrolled as a control in a pregnancy study. The CDR3 spells CASSPGQRDNSPLHF. In nucleotides, the CDR3 is TGTGCCAGCTCACCCGGACAGAGAGATAATTCACCCCTCCACTTT.